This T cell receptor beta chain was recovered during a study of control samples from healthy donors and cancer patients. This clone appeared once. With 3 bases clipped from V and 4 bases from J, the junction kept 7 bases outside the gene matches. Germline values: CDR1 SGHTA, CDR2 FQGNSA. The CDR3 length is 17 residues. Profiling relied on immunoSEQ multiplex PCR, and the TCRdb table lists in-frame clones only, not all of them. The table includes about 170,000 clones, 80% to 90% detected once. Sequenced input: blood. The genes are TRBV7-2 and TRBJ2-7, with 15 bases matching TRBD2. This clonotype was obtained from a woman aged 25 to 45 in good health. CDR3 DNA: TGTGCCAGCAGCTTGTGGGGGACTAGCGGGAGGAAGTACGAGCAGTACTTC. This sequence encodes CASSLWGTSGRKYEQYF.